This T cell receptor beta chain is drawn from a study of immune evolution from preneoplasia to lung adenocarcinoma. V lost 5 bases and J lost 4, with 15 bases in between. This CDR3 comprises 14 residues. The V gene's germline CDR1 is SGHNT and CDR2 YYREEE (reference sequence). Some clones are missing from TCRdb's copy, which holds only in-frame ones; the method was immunoSEQ multiplex PCR. The sample records about 9,000 clones, 77% being singletons. The receptor was isolated from a person aged 55-80 years with lung adenocarcinoma. The material sequenced was FFPE lung adenocarcinoma in situ tissue. The V and J genes are TRBV5-4 and TRBJ2-5; a weak D match, TRBD1 (6 bases). DNA for the CDR3: TGTGCCAGCAGACCGGGACAAACGTCAGAGACCCAGTACTTC. It translates to CASRPGQTSETQYF.